This TCR beta chain is drawn from a study of CD8+ T cells in alopecia areata. Study-level findings and limits: Scalp data also include sequences from resident alphabeta T cells of normal skin.

Comments on this clone: Its antigen is not known.

Investigators isolated RNA and reverse transcribed it into cDNA to act as the sequencing template. The method was immunoSEQ multiplex PCR; TCRdb's version includes in-frame clones alone and lacks a portion of them. Of roughly 97,000 clones in the sample, more than 35% were seen once. The V gene lost 5 bases and the J gene lost 0 bases, with 16 bases spanning the gap. The CDR3 extends over 15 amino acids. Germline values: CDR1 GTSNPN, CDR2 SVGIG (reference sequence). Peripheral blood, together with lesional scalp punch biopsies, was collected from alopecia areata patients. The TCR comes from a human donor with alopecia areata. The V and J genes are TRBV30 and TRBJ1-1; D unclear. The source material was CD4+ T cells sorted from blood. The CDR3 loop reads CAWLLDLRLNTEAFF. CDR3 in DNA: TGTGCCTGGTTGTTGGATCTGAGGCTGAACACTGAAGCTTTCTTT.